What follows describes a single T cell receptor (beta chain). Its antigen is unknown. These data are taken from a study of beta chain features in type 1 diabetes. All of the isolated RNA was reverse transcribed, so expressed TCRB transcripts were sequenced. Repertoires were generated with immunoSEQ multiplex PCR, while TCRdb's copy carries only in-frame clones and drops some. The sample yields about 170,000 clones, 6.5% to 8.5% seen once. The study, taken as a whole, reports: TCRB CDR3s were moderately but significantly shorter in Type 1 diabetes patients in all four CD4+ subsets.

Trimming left V 0 bases short and J 0 bases short, with 6 bases between. The length of the CDR3 is 15 residues. Germline V gene data show CDR1 as SGHTA and CDR2 as FQGNSA. This receptor was taken from a man between 18 and 29 years old with type 1 diabetes. Sequencing was carried out using central memory CD4+ T cells from blood. The chain employs TRBV7-2 and TRBJ2-1; no definite D call. The CDR3 protein is CASSLAPSSYNEQFF. CDR3 DNA sequence: TGTGCCAGCAGCTTAGCCCCGAGCTCCTACAATGAGCAGTTCTTC.